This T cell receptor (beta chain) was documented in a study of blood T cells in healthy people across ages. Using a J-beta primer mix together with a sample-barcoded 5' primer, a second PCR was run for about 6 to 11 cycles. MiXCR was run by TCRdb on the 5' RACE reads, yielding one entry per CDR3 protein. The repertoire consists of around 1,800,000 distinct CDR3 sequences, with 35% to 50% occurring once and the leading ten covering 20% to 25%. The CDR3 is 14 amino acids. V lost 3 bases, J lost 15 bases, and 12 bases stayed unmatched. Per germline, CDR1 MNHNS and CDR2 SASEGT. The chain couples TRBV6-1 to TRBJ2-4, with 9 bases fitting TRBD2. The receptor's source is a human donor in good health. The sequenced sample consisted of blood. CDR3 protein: CASSDIAGVEERYF. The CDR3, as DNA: TGTGCCAGCAGTGATATAGCGGGGGTGGAAGAGCGGTACTTC.